The 26 T cell receptor beta chains in this list originate from one sample, sequenced in a study of blood T cell repertoires in COVID-19. The method was immunoSEQ multiplex PCR; TCRdb's version includes in-frame clones alone and lacks a portion of them. The table includes a few hundred thousand clones, about 87% detected once. Sequenced: peripheral blood. The receptors stem from a woman between 25 and 40 years old who had recovered from COVID-19.

This sequence joins TRBV4-1 and TRBJ2-7, with a weak D call TRBD1 (6 bases). CDR1 MGHRA and CDR2 YSYEKL come from the germline V gene. The germline V and J ends were trimmed by 0 bases and 3 bases, with 15 bases remaining between them. The CDR3 consists of 16 residues. The CDR3 is CASSQDWQGKNYEQYF. The CDR3 DNA reads as TGCGCCAGCAGCCAAGACTGGCAGGGGAAAAACTACGAGCAGTACTTC.

This clone was seen only once. The identical CDR3 is also encoded by other nucleotide sequences in the sample. The gene calls are TRBV12-3 or TRBV12-4 and TRBJ2-7; D is possibly TRBD1 (6 bases). The CDR3 has 12 residues. V gave up 6 bases and J gave up 3 bases, with 9 bases separating them. The CDR3 protein is CASSLRGYEQYF. The CDR3 nucleotides read TGTGCCAGCAGCCTCAGGGGCTACGAGCAGTACTTC.

The DNA of the CDR3 is TGTGCCAGCAGCCCCAGACAGGGGCCTCGGTCGAACGAGCAGTACTTC. It specifies CASSPRQGPRSNEQYF. The V and J genes are TRBV7-9 and TRBJ2-7, with 8 bases fitting TRBD1. Germline CDR1 reads SEHNR; CDR2 reads FQNEAQ (reference sequence). This CDR3 is built from 16 residues. Trimming removed 5 bases from V and 5 bases from J; junction bases left unmatched: 14.

This clone appeared once. V is TRBV3-1 (or the pseudogene TRBV3-2) and J is TRBJ1-6; D not resolved. V lost 0 bases and J lost 1, with 10 bases in between. Germline values: CDR1 LGHDT, CDR2 YNNKEL (reference sequence). The CDR3 has 17 amino acids. CDR3 sequence (DNA): TGTGCCAGCAGCCAAGATGGTACCGGTTCCTATAATTCACCCCTCCACTTT. Its protein product is CASSQDGTGSYNSPLHF.

The rearrangement links TRBV13 to TRBJ1-1; TRBD1 matches at 7 bases. The length of the CDR3 is 16 residues. Germline values: CDR1 PRHDT, CDR2 FYEKMQ (reference sequence). The trim removed 2 bases at V and 0 bases at J, leaving 6 bases unmatched. CDR3 region: CASSLSSGQVNTEAFF. CDR3 in DNA: TGTGCCAGCAGCTTATCGAGCGGACAGGTGAACACTGAAGCTTTCTTT.

V usage is TRBV6-1 and J usage is TRBJ1-6, with D tentatively TRBD1 (5 bases). The V gene lost 0 bases and the J gene lost 0 bases, with 9 bases spanning the gap. The CDR3 covers 17 residues. Per germline, CDR1 MNHNS and CDR2 SASEGT. CDR3 residues: CASSEAHRSSYNSPLHF. The DNA for the CDR3 is TGTGCCAGCAGTGAAGCGCACAGGAGCTCCTATAATTCACCCCTCCACTTT.

This chain joins TRBV7-9 and TRBJ1-3, with 7 bases identical to TRBD1. The V gene end was trimmed by 5 bases and the J gene end by 4 bases; junction bases not matched to a gene: 5. CDR1 and CDR2 (germline): SEHNR, FQNEAQ (reference sequence). The CDR3 totals 14 residues. The CDR3 DNA is TGTGCCAGCAGCCCAGGGGGTCCAGGAAACACCATATATTTT. Its translation: CASSPGGPGNTIYF.

A note on this clone: The same CDR3 is also encoded by other DNA sequences in this sample. The chain couples TRBV28 to TRBJ2-5; D remains ambiguous. CDR1 and CDR2 (germline): MDHEN, SYDVKM. The CDR3 length is 12 residues. Trimming pared 3 bases from V and 4 bases from J, leaving 6 bases between. This CDR3 reads CASSFSRETQYF. For the CDR3, the DNA is TGTGCCAGCAGTTTTTCCCGAGAGACCCAGTACTTC.

The V gene is TRBV25-1, the J gene TRBJ1-2; D ambiguous. Looked up from germline, CDR1 is MGHDK and CDR2 is SYGVNS. This CDR3 is built from 15 residues. Between the trimmed V and J ends, which lost 0 bases and 5 bases, there was a span of 13 bases. The chain's CDR3 is CASSEYGVSWYGYTF. As DNA, the CDR3 is TGTGCCAGCAGTGAATACGGGGTGTCGTGGTATGGCTACACCTTC.

This chain uses TRBV28 with TRBJ2-5; tentatively, D is TRBD1 (5 bases). Per germline, CDR1 MDHEN and CDR2 SYDVKM. The CDR3 is 13 amino acids. Between the trimmed V and J ends, which lost 3 bases and 5 bases, there was a span of 10 bases. This chain's CDR3 is CASSFRVWETQYF. The CDR3 DNA sequence: TGTGCCAGCAGTTTCAGGGTGTGGGAGACCCAGTACTTC. The whole variable domain, filled in from reference TRBV28 and TRBJ2-5, reads DVKVTQSSRYLVKRTGEKVFLECVQDMDHENMFWYRQDPGLGLRLIYFSYDVKMKEKGDIPEGYSVSREKKERFSLILESASTNQTSMYLCASSFRVWETQYFGPGTRLLVL.

The genes are TRBV9 and TRBJ1-2, with TRBD1 identical over 7 bases. V lost 4 bases, J lost 6 bases, and 6 bases stayed unmatched. The CDR3 has 13 residues. CDR1 is SGDLS, CDR2 YYNGEE, per germline. The CDR3 protein is CASSFRGQHGYTF. The DNA for the CDR3 is TGTGCCAGCAGCTTCCGGGGACAGCATGGCTACACCTTC.

The chain recombines TRBV7-2 with TRBJ2-1, with TRBD2 matching 11 bases. V shed 0 bases and J 5 bases; nucleotides not matched to a gene: 3. This CDR3 spans 16 amino acids. The germline gives CDR1 SGHTA, CDR2 FQGNSA. The CDR3 is CASSLATSGGNNEQFF. The CDR3 DNA reads TGTGCCAGCAGCTTAGCTACTAGCGGGGGAAACAATGAGCAGTTCTTC.

The CDR3 DNA sequence: TGTGCCAGCTCCTGGGGACAGCTAAATGAAAAACTGTTTTTT. Its translation: CASSWGQLNEKLFF. The rearrangement links TRBV18 to TRBJ1-4; 7 nucleotides match TRBD1. From germline, CDR1 is KGHSH and CDR2 LQKENI. V was pared by 6 bases and J by 5 bases, with 6 bases of the junction left unmatched. CDR3 length: 14 residues. Full variable domain (outside the CDR3, taken from reference TRBV18 and TRBJ1-4): NAGVMQNPRHLVRRRGQEARLRCSPMKGHSHVYWYRQLPEEGLKFMVYLQKENIIDESGMPKERFSAEFPKEGPSILRIQQVVRGDSAAYFCASSWGQLNEKLFFGSGTQLSVL.

The rearrangement uses TRBV5-1 and TRBJ2-7, with 8 bases fitting TRBD2. Germline CDR1 and CDR2: SGHRS and YFSETQ. CDR3 size: 16 residues. J gave up 4 bases and V 0 bases, and 9 bases lay outside the gene matches. The CDR3 bases are TGCGCCAGCAGCTTGGATCCCCAGCGGGGGAAATACGAGCAGTACTTC. Translated: CASSLDPQRGKYEQYF.

This rearrangement joins TRBV6-5 to TRBJ1-5, with no clear D. The CDR3 sequence is 15 residues long. Germline values: CDR1 MNHEY, CDR2 SVGAGI. The V and J ends lost 6 bases and 0 bases respectively, with 12 bases between them. The CDR3 coding sequence is TGTGCCAGCAGAATAATTCCTTATAGCAATCAGCCCCAGCATTTT. Protein: CASRIIPYSNQPQHF.

V gene TRBV10-3 combines with J gene TRBJ2-5; no clear D gene. Per germline, CDR1 ENHRY and CDR2 SYGVKD. This CDR3 spans 14 amino acids. Trimming shortened V by 4 bases and J by 4 bases, and 13 bases separated the two germline ends. In DNA form, the CDR3 reads TGTGCCATCAGTGCCGTCGCCGGCGGAGAGACCCAGTACTTC. Amino acids: CAISAVAGGETQYF.

V is TRBV28 and J is TRBJ2-3; D remains unclear. CDR3 length equals 13 residues. Trimming removed 9 bases from V and 0 bases from J, with 10 bases in between. The germline CDR1 and CDR2 sequences are MDHEN and SYDVKM. Here the CDR3 reads CASRVSSTDTQYF. In nucleotides, the CDR3 is TGTGCCAGTCGCGTTTCTAGCACAGATACGCAGTATTTT.

This clone has just one count. V gene TRBV15 combines with J gene TRBJ2-5; 11 positions match TRBD1. Germline CDR1 LNHNV, CDR2 YYDKDF (reference sequence). The J segment lost 5 bases and the V segment lost 7 bases, leaving 9 bases of the junction unmatched. The length of the CDR3 is 15 residues. The CDR3 protein is CATTWDRGIGETQYF. In DNA, the CDR3 is TGTGCCACCACCTGGGACAGGGGGATTGGGGAGACCCAGTACTTC.

The chain joins TRBV6-8 to TRBJ1-5; no firm D call. V dropped 0 bases and J dropped 4 bases, with 7 bases sitting between them. The CDR3 covers 14 residues. Germline values: CDR1 MNHGY, CDR2 SAAAGT. DNA for the CDR3: TGTGCCAGCAGTTACTCGAGAATGAATCAGCCCCAGCATTTT. Encoded protein: CASSYSRMNQPQHF.

This sequence joins TRBV5-1 and TRBJ1-1, with 8 bases lining up with TRBD1. The CDR3 is made up of 17 amino acids. V dropped 0 bases and J dropped 3; count of bases not matched to a gene: 10. Per germline, CDR1 SGHRS and CDR2 YFSETQ. This chain's CDR3 is CASSLGQGAKTDTEAFF. As DNA, the CDR3 is TGCGCCAGCAGCTTGGGGCAGGGGGCGAAGACGGACACTGAAGCTTTCTTT.

The chain combines TRBV29-1 with TRBJ1-4, with D maybe TRBD1 (5 bases). CDR3 size: 13 residues. Germline V lookup: CDR1 SQVTM, CDR2 ANQGSEA. Trimming left V 7 bases short and J 8 bases short, with 17 bases between. The DNA for the CDR3 is TGCAGCGGCGGGGCGGGGTTCGGGGAAAAACTGTTTTTT. It specifies CSGGAGFGEKLFF.

The chain links TRBV7-2 to TRBJ2-3; TRBD2 matches at 9 bases. The CDR3 length is 17 residues. Germline-derived CDR1 and CDR2 are SGHTA and FQGNSA. J lost 0 bases, V lost 0 bases, and 4 bases had no gene match. CDR3 sequence: CASSLAGLALSTDTQYF. The DNA of the CDR3 is TGTGCCAGCAGCTTAGCGGGACTAGCCCTGAGCACAGATACGCAGTATTTT.

V gene TRBV6-6 combines with J gene TRBJ1-6; TRBD1 aligns across 8 bases. The ends lost 5 bases at V and 5 bases at J; junction bases unmatched: 2. The CDR3 totals 14 residues. CDR1 is MNHNY, CDR2 SVGAGI, per germline (reference sequence). The CDR3 DNA sequence: TGTGCCAGCAGTCCAGGGGGCAATAATTCACCCCTCCACTTT. Protein: CASSPGGNNSPLHF.

This clone was recorded a few times. The J gene is TRBJ1-5, the V gene TRBV6-5; TRBD1 matches 7 bases. Germline values: CDR1 MNHEY, CDR2 SVGAGI. V shed 8 bases and J 0 bases; nucleotides not matched to a gene: 7. CDR3 size: 15 residues. This CDR3 reads CASSPGGHSNQPQHF. CDR3 coding DNA: TGTGCCAGCTCCCCAGGGGGACATAGCAATCAGCCCCAGCATTTT.

V and J are TRBV4-2 and TRBJ2-3; TRBD2 agrees at 11 bases. The germline CDR1 and CDR2 sequences are LGHNA and YNFKEQ. This CDR3 spans 16 amino acids. V lost 5 bases to trimming and J lost 2 bases; unmatched junction nucleotides: 6. This chain's CDR3 is CASSSRLAGITDTQYF. In DNA form, the CDR3 reads TGTGCCAGCAGCTCACGACTAGCGGGGATCACAGATACGCAGTATTTT.

In DNA, the CDR3 is TGTGCCAGAAGCTTGGAGCCTTTACCCTGGCGGGAGACCCAGTACTTC. Its protein product is CARSLEPLPWRETQYF. This sequence joins TRBV5-3 and TRBJ2-5; D gene ambiguous. TRBV5-3 is an ORF, and what it does is uncertain. Trimming left V 0 bases short and J 5 bases short, with 17 bases between. This CDR3 is built from 16 residues.